One and the same sample provided the 6 T cell receptor beta chains below, sequenced in a study of cytomegalovirus exposure and HLA in healthy donors. Primers: 60 Vbeta forward and 13 Jbeta reverse. Repertoires were generated with immunoSEQ multiplex PCR, while TCRdb's copy carries only in-frame clones and drops some. The sample has 270,000 or so clones, roughly 91% seen once. The source material was PBMCs. The receptors were sampled from a girl aged 2-9 years in good health and CMV-seronegative.

This chain connects TRBV28 to TRBJ2-5, with a weak D call TRBD1 (5 bases). The ends were cut back, 7 bases at V and 5 bases at J, with 17 bases in the middle. Germline V gene sequence: CDR1 MDHEN, CDR2 SYDVKM. This CDR3 has 14 amino acids. CDR3 in amino acids: CASKGQGSTETQYF. The CDR3 DNA reads TGTGCCAGCAAGGGTCAGGGATCCACGGAGACCCAGTACTTC.

Only a few counts were recorded for this clone. The genes are TRBV29-1 and TRBJ2-7; 8 positions match TRBD1. V shed 6 bases, J shed 4 bases, and the junction held 8 bases outside the gene matches. CDR1 and CDR2 (germline): SQVTM, ANQGSEA. CDR3 length: 13 residues. Here the CDR3 DNA reads TGCAGCGTAATCCAGGGGGCTCGGTACGAGCAGTACTTC. Amino acid sequence: CSVIQGARYEQYF.

The rearrangement uses TRBV6-1 and TRBJ1-1; D is possibly TRBD1 (6 bases). There are 18 residues in the CDR3. Between the trimmed V and J ends, which lost 4 bases and 1 base, there was a span of 22 bases. Germline CDR1 is MNHNS and CDR2 is SASEGT. The CDR3 DNA sequence: TGTGCCAGCAGTGCCCGAACAGGGTTGGGTCGGGGGAACACTGAAGCTTTCTTT. It is translated as CASSARTGLGRGNTEAFF.

This clone has only one observation. The V gene is TRBV15, the J gene TRBJ2-2, with TRBD2 as a possible D gene (5 bases). The CDR3 covers 13 residues. Germline V gives CDR1 LNHNV, CDR2 YYDKDF (reference sequence). Trimming removed 5 bases at V and 3 bases at J, with 7 bases between. The CDR3 coding sequence is TGTGCCACCAGCCTCGGGGACACCGGGGAGCTGTTTTTT. Its translation: CATSLGDTGELFF.

This clone was found once. V is TRBV5-1 and J is TRBJ2-5; 10 positions agree with TRBD2. Gene TRBJ2-7 matches the end of the DNA better, so the J call may be wrong. The CDR3 extends over 15 amino acids. CDR1 is SGHRS, CDR2 YFSETQ, per germline. CDR3: CASSLSGRPPYEQYF. DNA for the CDR3: TGCGCCAGCAGCCTTAGCGGGAGGCCCCCCTACGAGCAGTACTTC.

The count of this clone is one. CDR3 in DNA: TGTGCCTGGAGTCCCCGTTGGACAGGGGGTGATGAAGCTTTCTTT. This encodes CAWSPRWTGGDEAFF. The chain is built from TRBV30 and TRBJ1-1, with 10 positions matching TRBD1. J was trimmed by 7 bases and V by 2 bases; bases with no gene match: 10. Per germline, CDR1 GTSNPN and CDR2 SVGIG (reference sequence). The CDR3 covers 15 residues.